Listed here is a single T cell receptor (beta chain). The antigen is unknown. This entry is derived from a study of T cell responses to AZD1222 COVID-19 vaccine. Study-wide context: Timing groups of about 4 and about 12 weeks for second doses were pooled. Regarding the study as a whole: Baseline testing showed seropositivity in only six AZD1222 recipients.

CDR1 and CDR2 (germline): SGHNT, YYREEE (reference sequence). V was pared by 6 bases and J by 2 bases, with 7 bases of the junction left unmatched. There are 14 residues in the CDR3. The data were produced by immunoSEQ multiplex PCR, yet TCRdb's version contains in-frame clones alone and is incomplete. Among about 150,000 clones listed, nearly 90% were seen once. Specimen: peripheral blood, collected on day 0 of AZD1222 vaccination. The chain carries TRBV5-4 and TRBJ2-7, with 8 bases matching TRBD2. This TCR was recovered from an adult in good health. CDR3 region: CASTVAGSAYEQYF. Written as DNA, the CDR3 is TGTGCCAGCACCGTAGCGGGATCAGCCTACGAGCAGTACTTC.